The 19 T cell receptor beta chains listed next were all sequenced from one sample in a study of T cell responses to AZD1222 COVID-19 vaccine. Using immunoSEQ multiplex PCR, the repertoire was profiled, and TCRdb retains in-frame clones only, with some absent. The sample lists 110,000 or so clones; about nine tenths were seen once. The sequencing here drew on peripheral blood, taken 28 days after the second AZD1222 dose. These receptors were taken from an adult who received the AZD1222 COVID-19 vaccine.

The chain is built from TRBV6-5 and TRBJ1-1; TRBD1 agrees at 10 bases. V shed 5 bases, J shed 7 bases, and the junction held 10 bases outside the gene matches. The CDR3 sequence is 15 residues long. CDR1 and CDR2 from the germline V gene are MNHEY and SVGAGI. The CDR3 DNA reads as TGTGCCAGCAGTCCGCAAGGGACAGGGGTTGGTGAAGCTTTCTTT. This translates into CASSPQGTGVGEAFF.

The genes are TRBV7-8 and TRBJ1-3; maybe TRBD1 (6 bases). CDR3 length equals 16 residues. V was shortened by 1 base and J by 4 bases, with 14 bases between the two germline ends. Germline V gives CDR1 SGHVS, CDR2 FQNEAQ. CDR3 bases: TGTGCCAGCAGCTTAGGAGCGGCAGGGGCGGGAAACACCATATATTTT. It codes for CASSLGAAGAGNTIYF.

This chain joins TRBV18 and TRBJ2-2, with a possible D match to TRBD2 (5 bases). The V gene lost 2 bases and the J gene lost 1 base, with 11 bases spanning the gap. The CDR3 loop spans 16 amino acids. Germline V CDR1 and CDR2: KGHSH, LQKENI. The CDR3 nucleotides are TGTGCCAGCTCACCAACGTATGGAGGGAACACCGGGGAGCTGTTTTTT. This codes for CASSPTYGGNTGELFF.

The chain employs TRBV4-2 and TRBJ2-3, with 9 bases fitting TRBD2. With 1 base clipped from V and 5 bases from J, the junction kept 7 bases outside the gene matches. Germline CDR1 is LGHNA and CDR2 is YNFKEQ. This CDR3 is 16 amino acids long. This chain's CDR3 is CASSQVAGGHRDTQYF. The CDR3 coding sequence is TGTGCCAGCAGCCAAGTTGCGGGGGGGCACCGAGATACGCAGTATTTT.

The chain combines TRBV2 with TRBJ2-1, with D uncertain. V lost 7 bases and J 4 bases, leaving 11 bases between the germline ends. Germline V gives CDR1 SNHLY, CDR2 FYNNEI. The length of the CDR3 is 13 residues. CDR3 loop: CASTPLGYNEQFF. Here the CDR3 DNA reads TGTGCCAGCACACCGTTGGGTTACAATGAGCAGTTCTTC.

V gene TRBV15 combines with J gene TRBJ2-2, with D perhaps matching TRBD2 (6 bases). The CDR3 length is 15 residues. The germline gives CDR1 LNHNV, CDR2 YYDKDF (reference sequence). V lost 5 bases to trimming and J lost 4 bases, with 14 bases between them. CDR3 DNA: TGTGCCACCAGCTACGGGGGAGCGGTCACCGGGGAGCTGTTTTTT. Its translation is CATSYGGAVTGELFF.

This clone was counted a single time. The J gene is TRBJ2-7, the V gene TRBV23-1; unclear D gene. TRBV23-1 is classed as an ORF, of uncertain function. The CDR3 extends over 11 amino acids. V gave up 7 bases and J gave up 5 bases, with 9 bases separating them. DNA for the CDR3: TGCGCCAGCAACGAAGGGAACGAGCAGTACTTC. Protein: CASNEGNEQYF.

This clone was counted a single time. V is TRBV6-5 and J is TRBJ1-5, with a weak D call TRBD1 (6 bases). V dropped 6 bases and J dropped 0 bases, with 12 bases sitting between them. Germline V gene lookup returns CDR1 MNHEY and CDR2 SVGAGI. The CDR3 loop spans 15 amino acids. The CDR3 sequence: CASSWGAYSNQPQHF. CDR3 nucleotides: TGTGCCAGCAGCTGGGGGGCTTATAGCAATCAGCCCCAGCATTTT.

The rearrangement uses TRBV5-6 and TRBJ2-5, with D possibly matching TRBD2 (7 bases). Between the trimmed V and J ends, which lost 0 bases and 5 bases, there was a span of 14 bases. CDR1 and CDR2 from the germline V gene are SGHDT and YYEEEE. The CDR3 covers 15 residues. The DNA for the CDR3 is TGTGCCAGCAGCTTGGGTGGGGGGGGCGACGAGACCCAGTACTTC. Residues: CASSLGGGGDETQYF.

This chain uses TRBV4-3 with TRBJ1-5, with D unclear. The CDR3 has 13 residues. CDR1 is LGHNA and CDR2 is YSLEER in the germline V gene. V was trimmed by 2 bases and J by 6 bases, leaving 8 bases between them. For the CDR3, the DNA is TGCGCCAGCAGCCAATCCGAGGGTCAGCCCCAGCATTTT. It specifies CASSQSEGQPQHF.

The chain couples TRBV5-6 to TRBJ2-5, with 7 bases fitting TRBD2. Germline values: CDR1 SGHDT, CDR2 YYEEEE. Trimming at V came to 4 bases and at J to 1 base, leaving 4 bases not matched to a gene. The CDR3 is made up of 14 amino acids. CDR3 amino acids: CASSAGLPQETQYF. The CDR3 region has the DNA TGTGCCAGCAGCGCGGGACTACCCCAAGAGACCCAGTACTTC.

The J gene is TRBJ2-5, the V gene TRBV18; weak D call: TRBD2 (6 bases). The CDR3 is made up of 15 amino acids. V was trimmed by 0 bases and J by 5 bases, leaving 13 bases between them. Per germline, CDR1 KGHSH and CDR2 LQKENI. CDR3 protein: CASSPPGLKGETQYF. The CDR3 DNA reads as TGTGCCAGCTCACCACCGGGACTGAAGGGGGAGACCCAGTACTTC.

The chain couples TRBV4-2 to TRBJ1-4; TRBD1 matches 7 bases. The germline V gene has CDR1 LGHNA and CDR2 YNFKEQ. V shed 0 bases and J 4 bases; nucleotides not matched to a gene: 5. The CDR3 length is 16 residues. CDR3 nucleotide sequence: TGTGCCAGCAGCCAAGACAGGGACAGTCTTAATGAAAAACTGTTTTTT. It yields the protein CASSQDRDSLNEKLFF.

This clone was detected a few times. The genes are TRBV6-2 or TRBV6-3 and TRBJ1-1; D ambiguous. Trimming stripped 5 bases from V and 0 bases from J, with 7 bases between. Germline V gene sequence: CDR1 MNHEY, CDR2 SVGEGT. This CDR3 has 13 amino acids. The CDR3 protein is CASSVVLNTEAFF. As DNA, the CDR3 is TGTGCCAGCAGTGTAGTCCTGAACACTGAAGCTTTCTTT.

V and J are TRBV6-5 and TRBJ1-2; 7 bases line up with TRBD1. Unmatched junction bases numbered 10, after V lost 7 bases and J lost 2 bases. The CDR3 has 15 amino acids. CDR1 and CDR2 (germline): MNHEY, SVGAGI. The CDR3 sequence is CASTSGGQKNYGYTF. The CDR3 DNA reads as TGTGCCAGCACCTCGGGGGGACAGAAGAACTATGGCTACACCTTC.

The V gene is TRBV18, the J gene TRBJ1-1, with D unresolved. Germline CDR1 KGHSH, CDR2 LQKENI. The CDR3 has 12 amino acids. V dropped 6 bases and J dropped 6 bases, with 11 bases sitting between them. This CDR3 is CASSPDLPEAFF. The CDR3 region has the DNA TGTGCCAGCTCCCCAGATTTACCTGAAGCTTTCTTT.

This clone was detected a few times. The chain recombines TRBV7-9 with TRBJ2-7; D possibly corresponds to TRBD1 (6 bases). Germline CDR1 and CDR2: SEHNR and FQNEAQ (reference sequence). Deletions cut 6 bases from V and 3 bases from J, with 15 bases between. The CDR3 has 14 amino acids. The CDR3 DNA reads as TGTGCCAGCAGTCCAGCCGGGACAAACTACGAGCAGTACTTC. This gives the protein CASSPAGTNYEQYF.

In its sample, this clone was seen once. The chain combines TRBV29-1 with TRBJ1-1, with D unresolved. The CDR3 sequence is 12 residues long. Germline values: CDR1 SQVTM, CDR2 ANQGSEA. Between the trimmed V and J ends, which lost 3 bases and 9 bases, there was a span of 14 bases. The CDR3 loop reads CSVEESAPKAFF. Here the CDR3 DNA reads TGCAGCGTTGAGGAGTCGGCACCCAAAGCTTTCTTT.

The rearrangement joins TRBV15 to TRBJ1-5; the D is unclear. The V gene lost 4 bases and the J gene lost 0 bases, with 7 bases spanning the gap. Germline V lookup: CDR1 LNHNV, CDR2 YYDKDF (reference sequence). The CDR3 covers 14 residues. The CDR3 sequence is CATSTLDSNQPQHF. CDR3 in DNA: TGTGCCACCAGCACTTTAGATAGCAATCAGCCCCAGCATTTT.